The 17 T cell receptor beta chains presented below share a single source sample, sequenced in a study of sequential checkpoint blockade in melanoma. Treatment denoted: randomized to nivolumab then ipilimumab (arm A) or the reverse (arm B). Profiling relied on immunoSEQ multiplex PCR, and the TCRdb table lists in-frame clones only, not all of them. Of 3,000 to 3,500 clones in the sample, 18% were seen once. The sequencing here drew on tumor tissue (inferred from file names), taken from a patient given nivolumab and ipilimumab in sequence. The source of these receptors is a human donor with melanoma.

This clone is labeled medium-sized. This chain connects TRBV11-3 to TRBJ2-7; D ambiguous. This CDR3 is 15 amino acids long. Germline-derived CDR1 and CDR2 are SGHNT and YENEEA. V shed 5 bases and J shed 1 base, with 15 bases lying between them. The CDR3, as DNA: TGTGCCAGCAGCCCGGGCCCGATGGGTTCCTACGAGCAGTACTTC. Translating gives CASSPGPMGSYEQYF.

The gene calls are TRBV18 and TRBJ1-3; no reliable D call. Germline V gene lookup returns CDR1 KGHSH and CDR2 LQKENI. V was cut by 2 bases and J by 1 base, with 6 bases left in between. CDR3 length: 14 residues. CDR3 nucleotide sequence: TGTGCCAGCTCACCAGAGTATTCTGGAAACACCATATATTTT. Protein product: CASSPEYSGNTIYF.

This clone was counted many times. The V and J genes are TRBV11-3 and TRBJ2-2; D is possibly TRBD2 (5 bases). The CDR3 runs to 14 residues. Germline CDR1 is SGHNT and CDR2 is YENEEA. The ends were cut back, 5 bases at V and 5 bases at J, with 12 bases in the middle. Here the CDR3 DNA reads TGTGCCAGCAGCCGTCTGGAGGCAACCGGGGAGCTGTTTTTT. It encodes CASSRLEATGELFF.

CDR3 nucleotides: TGTGCTAGTGGTTTGTTCCGGGCAGGCTACGAGCAGTACTTC. Its protein product is CASGLFRAGYEQYF. The chain employs TRBV12-5 and TRBJ2-7; D gene ambiguous. Trimming stripped 2 bases from V and 3 bases from J, with 11 bases between. Germline V gene lookup returns CDR1 LGHNT and CDR2 FRNRAP. The CDR3 has 14 amino acids.

This clone was found a few times. The chain uses TRBV6-8 and TRBJ1-1; no clear D. The CDR3 has 15 residues. Germline V gene sequence: CDR1 MNHGY, CDR2 SAAAGT. Deletions cut 4 bases from V and 0 bases from J, with 12 bases between. DNA for the CDR3: TGTGCCAGCAGTTCGCGTCCCGTCATGAACACTGAAGCTTTCTTT. Protein: CASSSRPVMNTEAFF.

The chain employs TRBV6-8 and TRBJ1-5; D remains unclear. Germline CDR1 reads MNHGY; CDR2 reads SAAAGT. The CDR3 is 12 residues long. The V gene lost 6 bases and the J gene lost 7 bases, with 10 bases spanning the gap. CDR3: CASSLLQQPQHF. The DNA for the CDR3 is TGTGCCAGCAGCCTACTTCAGCAGCCCCAGCATTTT.

V and J are TRBV4-1 and TRBJ2-1; 11 bases map to TRBD2. The J segment lost 7 bases and the V segment lost 4 bases, leaving 3 bases of the junction unmatched. In germline, CDR1 is MGHRA, CDR2 YSYEKL. The CDR3 contains 14 residues. The CDR3 DNA sequence: TGCGCCAGCAGCCGGGGACTAGCGGTTAATGAGCAGTTCTTC. Protein sequence: CASSRGLAVNEQFF.

This clone is classed as medium-sized. The chain links TRBV11-3 to TRBJ2-1; 8 nucleotides match TRBD2. The germline V gene has CDR1 SGHNT and CDR2 YENEEA. Unmatched junction bases numbered 6, after V lost 5 bases and J lost 3 bases. This CDR3 contains 15 residues. The chain's CDR3 is CASSRTSGGYNEQFF. The CDR3 DNA is TGTGCCAGCAGCCGAACTAGCGGTGGCTACAATGAGCAGTTCTTC.

The chain carries TRBV19 and TRBJ1-1; D not certain. Germline CDR1 LNHDA, CDR2 SQIVND (reference sequence). V was cut by 1 base and J by 4 bases, with 13 bases left in between. The CDR3 is made up of 15 amino acids. DNA for the CDR3: TGTGCCAGTAGTATAGGGGCGGGAATTGGCACTGAAGCTTTCTTT. It translates to CASSIGAGIGTEAFF.

This clone was counted only a few times. CDR3 in amino acids: CASSPRWGRDQPQHF. The CDR3 DNA reads as TGTGCCAGCTCACCACGTTGGGGGAGGGATCAGCCCCAGCATTTT. J is TRBJ1-5 and V is TRBV18, with D possibly TRBD1 on 5 matching bases. The CDR3 contains 15 residues. V was shortened by 1 base and J by 5 bases, with 12 bases between the two germline ends. Germline V lookup: CDR1 KGHSH, CDR2 LQKENI.

This clone was recorded a few times. J is TRBJ2-7 and V is TRBV19; no firm D call. Germline V gene data show CDR1 as LNHDA and CDR2 as SQIVND (reference sequence). The length of the CDR3 is 13 residues. Trimming took off 5 bases at V and 4 bases at J, with 12 bases between the two ends. CDR3 sequence: CASSRATDYEQYF. The CDR3 DNA sequence: TGTGCCAGTAGTCGAGCGACGGATTACGAGCAGTACTTC.

This clone showed up many times. The V call is TRBV11-3, the J call TRBJ2-5; D is possibly TRBD1 (5 bases). CDR1 and CDR2 (germline): SGHNT, YENEEA. The CDR3 contains 14 residues. V dropped 2 bases and J dropped 2 bases, with 9 bases sitting between them. Written as DNA, the CDR3 is TGTGCCAGCAGCTTACGGGCAGGGCAAGAGACCCAGTACTTC. Its translation: CASSLRAGQETQYF.

This sequence joins TRBV5-1 and TRBJ2-1; D may be TRBD1 (5 bases). CDR1 is SGHRS, CDR2 YFSETQ, per germline. Deletions cut 0 bases from V and 0 bases from J, with 7 bases between. The CDR3 has 15 residues. The CDR3 here is CASSLVRASYNEQFF. The CDR3 DNA is TGCGCCAGCAGCTTGGTCAGGGCCTCCTACAATGAGCAGTTCTTC. Variable domain in full (rest from reference TRBV5-1 and TRBJ2-1): KAGVTQTPRYLIKTRGQQVTLSCSPISGHRSVSWYQQTPGQGLQFLFEYFSETQRNKGNFPGRFSGRQFSNSRSEMNVSTLELGDSALYLCASSLVRASYNEQFFGPGTRLTVL.

The chain combines TRBV11-3 with TRBJ2-1; 7 bases line up with TRBD2. The CDR3 runs 16 residues. CDR1 SGHNT and CDR2 YENEEA come from the germline V gene. Unmatched junction bases numbered 5, after V lost 3 bases and J lost 0 bases. The CDR3 loop is CASSLAGVPSYNEQFF. In DNA form, the CDR3 reads TGTGCCAGCAGCTTGGCGGGGGTCCCCTCCTACAATGAGCAGTTCTTC.

This clone was observed a handful of times. V usage is TRBV6-8 and J usage is TRBJ2-2, with a weak D call TRBD1 (6 bases). This CDR3 is 14 amino acids long. Germline V CDR1 and CDR2: MNHGY, SAAAGT. Trimming left V 5 bases short and J 1 base short, with 8 bases between. The CDR3 loop is CASSLDRNTGELFF. The CDR3 coding sequence is TGTGCCAGCAGTCTGGACAGGAACACCGGGGAGCTGTTTTTT.

In this sample, this clone turned up a few times. This sequence joins TRBV19 and TRBJ1-5; 7 nucleotides align to TRBD1. This CDR3 region has 14 residues. V lost 7 bases to trimming and J lost 9 bases; unmatched junction nucleotides: 12. Germline V gene lookup returns CDR1 LNHDA and CDR2 SQIVND (reference sequence). In DNA form, the CDR3 reads TGTGCCAGTACCAGGGGGGCCCTCACGGGGCCCCAGCATTTT. Protein product: CASTRGALTGPQHF. Full variable domain (rest looked up from reference TRBV19 and TRBJ1-5): DGGITQSPKYLFRKEGQNVTLSCEQNLNHDAMYWYRQDPGQGLRLIYYSQIVNDFQKGDIAEGYSVSREKKESFPLTVTSAQKNPTAFYLCASTRGALTGPQHFGDGTRLSIL.

CDR3 bases: TGCAGCGTCCACAGGACAACTAACACTGAAGCTTTCTTT. Its protein is CSVHRTTNTEAFF. The chain combines TRBV29-1 with TRBJ1-1; a possible D gene is TRBD1 (5 bases). V was shortened by 6 bases and J by 2 bases, with 13 bases between the two germline ends. Germline-derived CDR1 and CDR2 are SQVTM and ANQGSEA. The CDR3 is made up of 13 amino acids.